The present TCR beta chain was sequenced within a study of coeliac disease. Study context: High-resolution HLA typing was lacking; TRBV7-2 bias was queried instead. Study outcomes and limitations: TRB repertoires were largely private, with most amino acid sequences found in only one sample. Only 1 of 6 controls, but about 55% of the 18 coeliac samples, showed published gliadin-specific TRB sequences.

The CDR3 length is 18 residues. Germline loops: CDR1 SGHTA, CDR2 FQGNSA. J was trimmed by 0 bases and V by 5 bases; bases with no gene match: 9. TCRdb's copy holds only in-frame clones and misses some; the assay was immunoSEQ multiplex PCR. The sample includes a few thousand clones, 72% of them seen just once. This clone was detected a few times. Antigen specificity is unknown. V is TRBV7-2 and J is TRBJ2-6; 8 bases align to TRBD1. Sequencing input: lymphocytes from the gut lamina propria. The receptor comes from a man between 18 and 35 years old with celiac disease on a gluten-free diet. CDR3 bases: TGTGCCAGCAGCACCACGCGGACAGGGACCTCTGGGGCCAACGTCCTGACTTTC. The encoded protein is CASSTTRTGTSGANVLTF.